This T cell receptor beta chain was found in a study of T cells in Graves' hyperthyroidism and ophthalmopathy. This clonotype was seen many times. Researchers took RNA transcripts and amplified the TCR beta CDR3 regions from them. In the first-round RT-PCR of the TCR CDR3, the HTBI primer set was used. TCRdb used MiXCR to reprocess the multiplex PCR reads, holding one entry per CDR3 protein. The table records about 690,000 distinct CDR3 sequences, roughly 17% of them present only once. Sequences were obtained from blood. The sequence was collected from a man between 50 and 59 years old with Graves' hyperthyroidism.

For the CDR3, the DNA is TGTGCCAGTAGTATAGGGGCAGGATACGGTCATGAGCAGTTCTTC. Translated: CASSIGAGYGHEQFF. The V and J genes are TRBV19 and TRBJ2-1; D not resolved. V gave up 1 base and J gave up 8 bases, with 15 bases separating them. This CDR3 contains 15 residues. Germline V gene sequence: CDR1 LNHDA, CDR2 SQIVND (reference sequence). The variable domain in full, completed from reference TRBV19 and TRBJ2-1, reads DGGITQSPKYLFRKEGQNVTLSCEQNLNHDAMYWYRQDPGQGLRLIYYSQIVNDFQKGDIAEGYSVSREKKESFPLTVTSAQKNPTAFYLCASSIGAGYGHEQFFGPGTRLTVL.